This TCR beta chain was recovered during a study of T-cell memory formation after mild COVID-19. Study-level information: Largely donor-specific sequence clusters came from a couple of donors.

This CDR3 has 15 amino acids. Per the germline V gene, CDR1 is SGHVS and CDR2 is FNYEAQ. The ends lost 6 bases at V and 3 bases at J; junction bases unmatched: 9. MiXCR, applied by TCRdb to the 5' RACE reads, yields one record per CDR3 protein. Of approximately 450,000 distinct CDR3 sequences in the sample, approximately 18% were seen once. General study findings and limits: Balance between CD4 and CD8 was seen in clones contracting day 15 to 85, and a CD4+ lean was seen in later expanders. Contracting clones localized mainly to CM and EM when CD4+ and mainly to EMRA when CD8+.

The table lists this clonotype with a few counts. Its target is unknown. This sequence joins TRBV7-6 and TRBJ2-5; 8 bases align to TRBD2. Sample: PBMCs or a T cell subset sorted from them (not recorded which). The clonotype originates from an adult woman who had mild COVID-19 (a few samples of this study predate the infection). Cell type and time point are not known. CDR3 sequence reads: CASRPERGIKETQYF. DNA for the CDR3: TGTGCCAGCAGACCAGAGCGGGGGATTAAAGAGACCCAGTACTTC.